This TCR beta chain was obtained from a study of blood T cell repertoires in COVID-19. Study information: The United States, Italy and Spain supplied acute and convalescent COVID-19 samples. Nucleic acid was either cDNA or gDNA, and it came from T cells, B-cell-depleted T cells, or PBMCs.

The CDR3 length is 13 residues. The V end lost 3 bases, the J end lost 11 bases, and 16 bases lay between the germline ends. Per germline, CDR1 LNHDA and CDR2 SQIVND (reference sequence). How the authors handled the data: By means of reference gene primer amplification, nucleated cell counts were estimated. Only in-frame clones appear in the TCRdb table, and some are missing; sequencing was by immunoSEQ multiplex PCR. V and J calls and clone size are given by that table; D and trimming were obtained from the DNA. The repertoire holds about 23,000 clones, with roughly 89% as singletons. This TCR came from a woman of 80 years or more with active or convalescent COVID-19. Sequencing input: peripheral blood. The chain has TRBV19 and TRBJ1-1; no firm D call. In DNA, the CDR3 is TGTGCCAGTAGTATCGGCCCGCGAACGGGGGCTTTCTTT. Protein product: CASSIGPRTGAFF.